These T cell receptor beta chains were read from a single sample in a study of lymphopenia after photon versus proton radiotherapy. The assay was immunoSEQ multiplex PCR, and TCRdb's table has in-frame clones only and misses some. The sample gives some 170,000 clones, 75% to 90% of which show up once; approximately 4.8% is in the top ten. The sequenced sample was peripheral blood, obtained from a patient treated with photon-based radiotherapy. The receptors were gathered from a middle-aged man with gastric cancer. Each CDR3 is given with its conserved first and last residue. A D gene is named only where the DNA matches it firmly. Expanded clones get a size class; other rows say once, few or many, or leave the size out.

cdr3_length: 15
v_call: TRBV6-6
d_call: NA
clone_size: NA
j_call: TRBJ1-1
cdr3_aa: CASSYASRGGTEAFF
cdr3_nt: TGTGCCAGCAGTTACGCAAGTCGGGGGGGCACTGAAGCTTTCTTT

cdr3_length: 15
v_call: TRBV6-5
d_call: NA
clone_size: NA
j_call: TRBJ2-2
cdr3_aa: CASRRTRDVPGELFF
cdr3_nt: TGTGCCAGCAGGAGGACTCGGGACGTCCCCGGGGAGCTGTTTTTT

cdr3_length: 13
v_call: TRBV7-2
d_call: NA
clone_size: NA
j_call: TRBJ2-3
cdr3_aa: CASSLAREDTQYF
cdr3_nt: TGTGCCAGCAGCTTAGCGAGGGAAGATACGCAGTATTTT

cdr3_length: 15
v_call: TRBV5-4
d_call: TRBD1
clone_size: once
j_call: TRBJ1-3
cdr3_aa: CASSSRQGARNTIYF
cdr3_nt: TGTGCCAGCAGCAGCAGACAGGGGGCGAGAAACACCATATATTTT

cdr3_length: 16
v_call: TRBV2
d_call: NA
clone_size: NA
j_call: TRBJ1-2
cdr3_aa: CASSDGGWAPNYGYTF
cdr3_nt: TGTGCCAGCAGTGATGGGGGCTGGGCCCCTAACTATGGCTACACCTTC

cdr3_length: 15
v_call: TRBV5-6
d_call: TRBD1
clone_size: NA
j_call: TRBJ2-7
cdr3_aa: CASRVADRSSYEQYF
cdr3_nt: TGTGCCAGCAGGGTGGCGGACAGGAGCTCCTACGAGCAGTACTTC

cdr3_length: 13
v_call: TRBV6-5
d_call: TRBD2
clone_size: NA
j_call: TRBJ2-5
cdr3_aa: CASTVAGEETQYF
cdr3_nt: TGTGCCAGCACCGTAGCGGGAGAAGAGACCCAGTACTTC

cdr3_length: 12
v_call: TRBV5-6
d_call: NA
clone_size: NA
j_call: TRBJ2-5
cdr3_aa: CASSRSIETQYF
cdr3_nt: TGTGCCAGCAGCCGCTCGATAGAGACCCAGTACTTC

cdr3_length: 15
v_call: TRBV19
d_call: NA
clone_size: NA
j_call: TRBJ2-7
cdr3_aa: CASSSQPGSSYEQYF
cdr3_nt: TGTGCCAGTAGTTCCCAACCGGGGAGCTCCTACGAGCAGTACTTC

cdr3_length: 12
v_call: TRBV5-1
d_call: NA
clone_size: NA
j_call: TRBJ1-2
cdr3_aa: CASSPERFGYTF
cdr3_nt: TGCGCCAGCAGCCCTGAAAGGTTTGGCTACACCTTC

cdr3_length: 13
v_call: TRBV13
d_call: TRBD1
clone_size: NA
j_call: TRBJ1-2
cdr3_aa: CASSSTGDHGYTF
cdr3_nt: TGTGCCAGCAGCTCTACAGGGGATCATGGCTACACCTTC

cdr3_length: 13
v_call: TRBV25-1
d_call: NA
clone_size: once
j_call: TRBJ1-1
cdr3_aa: CASSKQEFTEAFF
cdr3_nt: TGTGCCAGCAGTAAACAGGAGTTCACTGAAGCTTTCTTT

cdr3_length: 13
v_call: TRBV6-6
d_call: TRBD1
clone_size: NA
j_call: TRBJ1-1
cdr3_aa: CASRQGLNTEAFF
cdr3_nt: TGTGCCAGCCGACAGGGGTTGAACACTGAAGCTTTCTTT

cdr3_length: 14
v_call: TRBV6-1
d_call: NA
clone_size: NA
j_call: TRBJ2-7
cdr3_aa: CASSYGTVPYEQYF
cdr3_nt: TGTGCCAGCAGTTATGGGACCGTTCCCTACGAGCAGTACTTC

cdr3_length: 14
v_call: TRBV7-9
d_call: NA
clone_size: NA
j_call: TRBJ2-7
cdr3_aa: CASSLTTPGDEQYF
cdr3_nt: TGTGCCAGCAGCTTAACCACCCCCGGGGACGAGCAGTACTTC

cdr3_length: 14
v_call: TRBV18
d_call: NA
clone_size: NA
j_call: TRBJ2-6
cdr3_aa: CASSPESGANVLTF
cdr3_nt: TGTGCCAGCTCACCGGAGTCTGGGGCCAACGTCCTGACTTTC

cdr3_length: 17
v_call: TRBV18
d_call: TRBD1
clone_size: NA
j_call: TRBJ1-4
cdr3_aa: CASSPRGQGPTNEKLFF
cdr3_nt: TGTGCCAGCTCACCCCGTGGACAGGGCCCCACTAATGAAAAACTGTTTTTT

cdr3_length: 11
v_call: TRBV27
d_call: NA
clone_size: NA
j_call: TRBJ2-5
cdr3_aa: CASRLQETQYF
cdr3_nt: TGTGCCAGCAGACTCCAAGAGACCCAGTACTTC

cdr3_length: 14
v_call: TRBV6-5
d_call: NA
clone_size: NA
j_call: TRBJ2-3
cdr3_aa: CASSPDRLVDTQYF
cdr3_nt: TGTGCCAGCAGCCCCGACCGGCTGGTAGATACGCAGTATTTT

cdr3_length: 15
v_call: TRBV5-1
d_call: NA
clone_size: NA
j_call: TRBJ2-7
cdr3_aa: CASSQGTAAAYEQYF
cdr3_nt: TGCGCCAGCAGCCAGGGGACGGCCGCTGCCTACGAGCAGTACTTC

cdr3_length: 15
v_call: TRBV6-6
d_call: TRBD1
clone_size: NA
j_call: TRBJ1-3
cdr3_aa: CASREGGASGNTIYF
cdr3_nt: TGTGCCAGCAGGGAAGGGGGCGCCTCTGGAAACACCATATATTTT

cdr3_length: 13
v_call: TRBV5-1
d_call: TRBD1
clone_size: few
j_call: TRBJ1-2
cdr3_aa: CASSPGQGDGYTF
cdr3_nt: TGCGCCAGCAGCCCAGGGCAGGGGGATGGCTACACCTTC

cdr3_length: 15
v_call: TRBV7-8
d_call: TRBD1
clone_size: NA
j_call: TRBJ1-2
cdr3_aa: CASSLGTGTNYGYTF
cdr3_nt: TGTGCCAGCAGCCTTGGGACAGGGACTAACTATGGCTACACCTTC

cdr3_length: 15
v_call: TRBV19
d_call: NA
clone_size: few
j_call: TRBJ1-5
cdr3_aa: CASSIGDSPNQPQHF
cdr3_nt: TGTGCCAGTAGTATAGGTGACAGCCCCAATCAGCCCCAGCATTTT

cdr3_length: 13
v_call: TRBV19
d_call: NA
clone_size: few
j_call: TRBJ2-2
cdr3_aa: CASRGSNTGELFF
cdr3_nt: TGTGCCAGTCGAGGCTCGAACACCGGGGAGCTGTTTTTT

cdr3_length: 16
v_call: TRBV28
d_call: TRBD2
clone_size: once
j_call: TRBJ2-7
cdr3_aa: CASIPGLGRQTYEQYF
cdr3_nt: TGTGCCAGCATTCCGGGACTAGGGAGGCAAACCTACGAGCAGTACTTC

cdr3_length: 15
v_call: TRBV6-5
d_call: NA
clone_size: NA
j_call: TRBJ2-2
cdr3_aa: CASRRIDANTGELFF
cdr3_nt: TGTGCCAGCAGGCGGATAGACGCGAACACCGGGGAGCTGTTTTTT

cdr3_length: 15
v_call: TRBV4-2
d_call: NA
clone_size: NA
j_call: TRBJ1-4
cdr3_aa: CASSGGTPTNEKLFF
cdr3_nt: TGTGCCAGCAGCGGGGGGACACCAACTAATGAAAAACTGTTTTTT

cdr3_length: 14
v_call: TRBV27
d_call: NA
clone_size: NA
j_call: TRBJ2-2
cdr3_aa: CASRPGLNTGELFF
cdr3_nt: TGTGCCAGCAGACCGGGACTGAACACCGGGGAGCTGTTTTTT

cdr3_length: 15
v_call: TRBV11-2
d_call: TRBD1
clone_size: once
j_call: TRBJ2-1
cdr3_aa: CASSSTGTGMNEQFF
cdr3_nt: TGTGCCAGCAGCTCAACCGGGACAGGGATGAATGAGCAGTTCTTC

cdr3_length: 15
v_call: TRBV2
d_call: TRBD2
clone_size: NA
j_call: TRBJ2-1
cdr3_aa: CASSDGTSLVNEQFF
cdr3_nt: TGTGCCAGCAGTGATGGGACTAGTTTGGTCAATGAGCAGTTCTTC

cdr3_length: 15
v_call: TRBV27
d_call: NA
clone_size: NA
j_call: TRBJ2-7
cdr3_aa: CASSLNIAGIDEQYF
cdr3_nt: TGTGCCAGCAGTTTAAATATAGCAGGGATCGACGAGCAGTACTTC

cdr3_length: 15
v_call: TRBV28
d_call: NA
clone_size: NA
j_call: TRBJ2-7
cdr3_aa: CASSLWGGQSYEQYF
cdr3_nt: TGTGCCAGCAGTTTGTGGGGGGGACAGTCCTACGAGCAGTACTTC

cdr3_length: 13
v_call: TRBV2
d_call: NA
clone_size: NA
j_call: TRBJ2-7
cdr3_aa: CASIGQSSYEQYF
cdr3_nt: TGTGCCAGCATCGGCCAAAGCTCCTACGAGCAGTACTTC

cdr3_length: 14
v_call: TRBV7-6
d_call: NA
clone_size: NA
j_call: TRBJ2-3
cdr3_aa: CASSLAGGTDTQYF
cdr3_nt: TGTGCCAGCAGCTTAGCGGGAGGTACAGATACGCAGTATTTT

cdr3_length: 13
v_call: TRBV6-5
d_call: TRBD1
clone_size: NA
j_call: TRBJ2-7
cdr3_aa: CASRGQGLREQYF
cdr3_nt: TGTGCCAGCAGAGGACAGGGTCTACGCGAGCAGTACTTC

cdr3_length: 11
v_call: TRBV29-1
d_call: NA
clone_size: NA
j_call: TRBJ2-7
cdr3_aa: CSVDGGNEQYF
cdr3_nt: TGCAGCGTTGACGGTGGAAACGAGCAGTACTTC

cdr3_length: 14
v_call: TRBV30
d_call: NA
clone_size: NA
j_call: TRBJ1-1
cdr3_aa: CAWRTRPTRSEAFF
cdr3_nt: TGTGCCTGGCGGACGAGGCCCACCAGAAGTGAAGCTTTCTTT

cdr3_length: 16
v_call: TRBV5-4
d_call: TRBD1
clone_size: NA
j_call: TRBJ2-5
cdr3_aa: CASSPATGAGQETQYF
cdr3_nt: TGTGCCAGCAGCCCTGCTACAGGGGCCGGCCAAGAGACCCAGTACTTC

cdr3_length: 14
v_call: TRBV6-1
d_call: NA
clone_size: NA
j_call: TRBJ2-7
cdr3_aa: CASSFRQEAYEQYF
cdr3_nt: TGTGCCAGCAGTTTCCGACAGGAGGCCTACGAGCAGTACTTC

cdr3_length: 14
v_call: TRBV4-3
d_call: NA
clone_size: medium-sized
j_call: TRBJ2-1
cdr3_aa: CASSHTALSNEQFF
cdr3_nt: TGCGCCAGCAGCCATACCGCCCTCAGCAATGAGCAGTTCTTC

cdr3_length: 16
v_call: TRBV18
d_call: NA
clone_size: NA
j_call: TRBJ1-5
cdr3_aa: CASSPPGSGGNQPQHF
cdr3_nt: TGTGCCAGCTCACCACCGGGGTCGGGGGGCAATCAGCCCCAGCATTTT

cdr3_length: 13
v_call: TRBV27
d_call: NA
clone_size: NA
j_call: TRBJ2-7
cdr3_aa: CASSLDTQGEQYF
cdr3_nt: TGTGCCAGCAGTTTAGACACCCAGGGCGAGCAGTACTTC

cdr3_length: 15
v_call: TRBV6-5
d_call: TRBD1
clone_size: NA
j_call: TRBJ1-5
cdr3_aa: CASRLTGGSEQPQHF
cdr3_nt: TGTGCCAGCAGGTTGACAGGGGGATCGGAGCAGCCCCAGCATTTT

cdr3_length: 14
v_call: TRBV9
d_call: TRBD2
clone_size: NA
j_call: TRBJ2-1
cdr3_aa: CASSAGASYNEQFF
cdr3_nt: TGTGCCAGCAGTGCGGGAGCTAGCTACAATGAGCAGTTCTTC

cdr3_length: 14
v_call: TRBV7-9
d_call: TRBD1
clone_size: NA
j_call: TRBJ1-4
cdr3_aa: CASSLTGPNEKLFF
cdr3_nt: TGTGCCAGCAGCCTGACAGGGCCTAATGAAAAACTGTTTTTT

cdr3_length: 15
v_call: TRBV5-1
d_call: NA
clone_size: few
j_call: TRBJ1-5
cdr3_aa: CASSLDGRENQPQHF
cdr3_nt: TGCGCCAGCAGCTTGGATGGCAGGGAAAATCAGCCCCAGCATTTT

cdr3_length: 16
v_call: TRBV14
d_call: NA
clone_size: NA
j_call: TRBJ2-1
cdr3_aa: CASNQDDFLGYNEQFF
cdr3_nt: TGTGCCAGCAACCAAGATGACTTCCTAGGGTACAATGAGCAGTTCTTC

cdr3_length: 15
v_call: TRBV28
d_call: TRBD1
clone_size: NA
j_call: TRBJ2-1
cdr3_aa: CASRSTGISYNEQFF
cdr3_nt: TGTGCCAGCAGGTCGACAGGGATCTCCTACAATGAGCAGTTCTTC

cdr3_length: 15
v_call: TRBV27
d_call: NA
clone_size: NA
j_call: TRBJ1-5
cdr3_aa: CASSKDGFSNQPQHF
cdr3_nt: TGTGCCAGCAGCAAGGACGGATTTAGCAATCAGCCCCAGCATTTT

cdr3_length: 14
v_call: TRBV2
d_call: TRBD1
clone_size: NA
j_call: TRBJ1-4
cdr3_aa: CASHRQGANEKLFF
cdr3_nt: TGTGCCAGCCACAGACAGGGAGCTAATGAAAAACTGTTTTTT

cdr3_length: 15
v_call: TRBV5-1
d_call: NA
clone_size: NA
j_call: TRBJ2-5
cdr3_aa: CASSSTTAYQETQYF
cdr3_nt: TGCGCCAGCAGCTCCACGACAGCGTACCAAGAGACCCAGTACTTC

cdr3_length: 15
v_call: TRBV7-2
d_call: TRBD1
clone_size: NA
j_call: TRBJ2-7
cdr3_aa: CASSLVVDRGPEQYF
cdr3_nt: TGTGCCAGCAGCTTAGTGGTGGACAGGGGGCCCGAGCAGTACTTC

cdr3_length: 11
v_call: TRBV20-1
d_call: NA
clone_size: NA
j_call: TRBJ2-3
cdr3_aa: CSADHLDTQYF
cdr3_nt: TGCAGTGCTGACCACTTGGATACGCAGTATTTT

cdr3_length: 16
v_call: TRBV28
d_call: NA
clone_size: NA
j_call: TRBJ2-5
cdr3_aa: CASSSTWGGNQETQYF
cdr3_nt: TGTGCCAGCAGTTCGACTTGGGGCGGGAACCAAGAGACCCAGTACTTC